The rows below give T cell receptor beta chains drawn from one sample of a study of blood T cell repertoires in COVID-19. TCRdb's copy holds only in-frame clones and misses some; the assay was immunoSEQ multiplex PCR. The sample gives about 250,000 clones, approximately 86% of which show up once; under 2% is in the top ten. Sequenced input: peripheral blood. The receptor source for this set is a woman aged 55-75 years who had recovered from COVID-19. CDR3s include the opening cysteine and the closing phenylalanine or tryptophan. D genes are given only for firm matches. Clone size appears in some rows only: once, few, many, or a class for an expanded clone.

clone size: NA; J gene: TRBJ2-3; D gene: TRBD2; V gene: TRBV29-1; CDR3 protein: CSVAGRGITDTQYF; CDR3 DNA: TGCAGCGTGGCGGGGCGGGGGATCACAGATACGCAGTATTTT
clone size: NA; J gene: TRBJ1-2; D gene: TRBD1; V gene: TRBV18; CDR3 protein: CASSPRRAGGSNYGYTF; CDR3 DNA: TGTGCCAGCTCACCACGAAGGGCAGGGGGCAGTAACTATGGCTACACCTTC
clone size: NA; J gene: TRBJ2-1; D gene: NA; V gene: TRBV5-1; CDR3 protein: CASSLGLGSHNEQFF; CDR3 DNA: TGCGCCAGCAGCTTAGGATTGGGGAGTCACAATGAGCAGTTCTTC
clone size: NA; J gene: TRBJ1-1; D gene: TRBD1; V gene: TRBV5-1; CDR3 protein: CASSFFTGATEAFF; CDR3 DNA: TGCGCCAGCAGCTTCTTCACAGGGGCCACTGAAGCTTTCTTT
clone size: NA; J gene: TRBJ1-2; D gene: TRBD1; V gene: TRBV27; CDR3 protein: CASSLGYAQGIANYGYTF; CDR3 DNA: TGTGCCAGCAGTTTAGGGTATGCACAGGGGATTGCGAACTATGGCTACACCTTC
clone size: NA; J gene: TRBJ2-5; D gene: TRBD2; V gene: TRBV14; CDR3 protein: CASSLGGLAKTQYF; CDR3 DNA: TGTGCCAGCAGCCTAGGGGGACTAGCGAAGACCCAGTACTTC
clone size: NA; J gene: TRBJ2-5; D gene: TRBD1; V gene: TRBV19; CDR3 protein: CASSIPGTDEETQYF; CDR3 DNA: TGTGCCAGTAGTATACCCGGGACAGATGAAGAGACCCAGTACTTC
clone size: NA; J gene: TRBJ2-7; D gene: TRBD2; V gene: TRBV5-1; CDR3 protein: CASSLPSGGAIDSYEQYF; CDR3 DNA: TGCGCCAGCAGCCTCCCTAGCGGGGGGGCGATCGATTCCTACGAGCAGTACTTC
clone size: NA; J gene: TRBJ1-2; D gene: NA; V gene: TRBV9; CDR3 protein: CASSEDGLRDF; CDR3 DNA: TGTGCCAGCAGCGAGGACGGACTAAGGGACTTC
clone size: NA; J gene: TRBJ1-2; D gene: NA; V gene: TRBV6-1; CDR3 protein: CASSDPGERGYGYTF; CDR3 DNA: TGTGCCAGCAGTGACCCAGGGGAGAGGGGCTATGGCTACACCTTC
clone size: NA; J gene: TRBJ2-2; D gene: TRBD2; V gene: TRBV7-2; CDR3 protein: CASSSSGGALAGELFF; CDR3 DNA: TGTGCCAGCAGCTCTAGCGGGGGGGCCTTGGCCGGGGAGCTGTTTTTT
clone size: few; J gene: TRBJ1-3; D gene: TRBD1; V gene: TRBV9; CDR3 protein: CASSVDPGQGSGNTIYF; CDR3 DNA: TGTGCCAGCAGCGTAGACCCGGGACAGGGGTCTGGAAACACCATATATTTT
clone size: NA; J gene: TRBJ2-7; D gene: NA; V gene: TRBV7-8; CDR3 protein: CASSLRDRAYEQYF; CDR3 DNA: TGTGCCAGCAGCTTGAGAGACAGAGCCTACGAGCAGTACTTC
clone size: NA; J gene: TRBJ2-1; D gene: NA; V gene: TRBV6-4; CDR3 protein: CATGPGIGSDEQFF; CDR3 DNA: TGTGCCACCGGGCCAGGGATCGGGTCCGATGAGCAGTTCTTC
clone size: NA; J gene: TRBJ2-2; D gene: NA; V gene: TRBV7-9; CDR3 protein: CASSFPPNTAGLFF; CDR3 DNA: TGTGCCAGCAGCTTCCCGCCCAACACAGCGGGGCTGTTTTTT
clone size: NA; J gene: TRBJ2-1; D gene: TRBD2; V gene: TRBV28; CDR3 protein: CASSITRRGANNEQFF; CDR3 DNA: TGTGCCAGCAGCATTACGCGGCGGGGGGCTAACAATGAGCAGTTCTTC
clone size: NA; J gene: TRBJ2-3; D gene: TRBD2; V gene: TRBV14; CDR3 protein: CASSHFSGASTDTQYF; CDR3 DNA: TGTGCCAGCAGCCATTTTAGCGGGGCGAGCACAGATACGCAGTATTTT
clone size: once; J gene: TRBJ2-5; D gene: NA; V gene: TRBV2; CDR3 protein: CASSYDPLVETQYF; CDR3 DNA: TGTGCCAGCAGCTACGATCCACTAGTTGAGACCCAGTACTTC
clone size: NA; J gene: TRBJ2-1; D gene: TRBD2; V gene: TRBV19; CDR3 protein: CASSFTSVGLEQFF; CDR3 DNA: TGTGCCAGTAGTTTTACTAGCGTGGGACTTGAGCAGTTCTTC
clone size: NA; J gene: TRBJ1-2; D gene: TRBD1; V gene: TRBV5-6; CDR3 protein: CASRVGQALANYGYTF; CDR3 DNA: TGTGCCAGCAGAGTAGGACAGGCCTTAGCTAACTATGGCTACACCTTC
clone size: NA; J gene: TRBJ1-3; D gene: NA; V gene: TRBV29-1; CDR3 protein: CSAKGAGNTIYF; CDR3 DNA: TGCAGCGCAAAGGGGGCTGGAAACACCATATATTTT
clone size: NA; J gene: TRBJ2-2; D gene: NA; V gene: TRBV7-9; CDR3 protein: CASMVPSSNTGELFF; CDR3 DNA: TGTGCCAGCATGGTTCCTAGCTCGAACACCGGGGAGCTGTTTTTT